The following is a TCR beta chain sequence with its context. The data were obtained in a study of blood T cell repertoires in COVID-19. Only in-frame clones appear in the TCRdb table, and some are missing; sequencing was by immunoSEQ multiplex PCR. The data hold approximately 290,000 clones, with over 75% observed a single time. The TCR was taken from a woman aged 30 to 39 who had recovered from COVID-19. The sequenced material came from PBMCs or T cells enriched from blood (not recorded which).

This chain's CDR3 is CAWTYQGILNSPLHF. Written as DNA, the CDR3 is TGTGCCTGGACCTATCAGGGAATTTTAAATTCACCCCTCCACTTT. The gene calls are TRBV30 and TRBJ1-6; the D gene is possibly TRBD1 (5 bases). CDR3 length: 15 residues. Germline-derived CDR1 and CDR2 are GTSNPN and SVGIG (reference sequence). Trimming cost V 4 bases and J 7 bases, with 17 bases left between them.